This TCR beta chain comes out of a study of T-cell memory formation after mild COVID-19. The sample holds a few counts of this clonotype. In germline, CDR1 is MNHNS, CDR2 SASEGT. This CDR3 comprises 14 residues. Deletions cut 3 bases from V and 1 base from J, with 10 bases between. Via MiXCR, TCRdb re-called the 5' RACE reads, giving one row per CDR3 protein. This sample has about 350,000 distinct CDR3 sequences, with 12% to 15% found just once. The receptor was derived from a man between 18 and 29 years old who had mild COVID-19 (a few samples of this study predate the infection). Cell type and time point are not known. The chain uses TRBV6-1 and TRBJ2-7, with D possibly being TRBD2 (6 bases). The sample consisted of PBMCs or a T cell subset sorted from them (not recorded which). CDR3 sequence: CASSEEGPSYEQYF. In DNA form, the CDR3 reads TGTGCCAGCAGTGAGGAGGGGCCATCCTACGAGCAGTACTTC.